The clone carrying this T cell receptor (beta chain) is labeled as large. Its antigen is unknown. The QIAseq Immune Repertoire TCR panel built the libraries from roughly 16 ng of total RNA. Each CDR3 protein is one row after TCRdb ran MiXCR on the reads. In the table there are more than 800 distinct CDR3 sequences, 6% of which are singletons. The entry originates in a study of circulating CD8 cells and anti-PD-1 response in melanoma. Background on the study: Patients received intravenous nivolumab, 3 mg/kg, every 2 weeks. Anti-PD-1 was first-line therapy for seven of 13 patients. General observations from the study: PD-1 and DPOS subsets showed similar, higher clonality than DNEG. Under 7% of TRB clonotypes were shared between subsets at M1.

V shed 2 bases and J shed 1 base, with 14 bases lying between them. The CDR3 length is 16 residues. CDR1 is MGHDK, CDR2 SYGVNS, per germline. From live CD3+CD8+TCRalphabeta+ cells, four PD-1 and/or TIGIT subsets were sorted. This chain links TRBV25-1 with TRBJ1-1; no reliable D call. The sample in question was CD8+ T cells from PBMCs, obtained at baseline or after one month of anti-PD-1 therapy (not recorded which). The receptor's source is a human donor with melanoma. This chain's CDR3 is CASSEGSWAANTEAFF. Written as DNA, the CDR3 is TGTGCCAGCAGTGAAGGGTCATGGGCCGCGAACACTGAAGCTTTCTTT.